This TCR beta chain was identified in a study of a mutant IDH1 vaccine in newly diagnosed glioma. Across the whole study: The first vaccination came 4-6 weeks after radiotherapy alone, or with temozolomide cycles. Week 35 brought visit V12, which was followed by visit V13 at week 47.

Time point specified: week 47, end of study. Doses of 300 ug of mutant IDH1 20-mer peptide were given with topical imiquimod. Patients received eight vaccinations in weeks 1, 3, 5, 7, 11, 15, 19, 23. Germline-derived CDR1 and CDR2 are SEHNR and FQNEAQ (reference sequence). J lost 4 bases, V lost 2 bases, and 6 bases had no gene match. The CDR3 length is 15 residues. This clone has more than one count but fewer than ten. What it binds is unknown. The study, taken as a whole, reports: Among patients, nearly 95% showed immune responses induced by the vaccine.

The table came from immunoSEQ multiplex PCR; TCRdb's copy has only in-frame clones and leaves some out. The repertoire includes tens of thousands of clones, 80% to 85% of them detected once, and 3.8% sits in the top ten. This sample comprised PBMCs, obtained from a glioma patient whose treatment included an IDH1 peptide vaccine. The receptor was isolated from a man aged 25-45 years with glioma. The chain employs TRBV7-9 and TRBJ1-2; 8 bases agree with TRBD1. This CDR3 is CASSLTDREVYGYTF. The CDR3 DNA sequence: TGTGCCAGCAGCTTAACGGACAGGGAGGTCTATGGCTACACCTTC. The full variable domain, its missing parts supplied by reference TRBV7-9 and TRBJ1-2, is DTGVSQNPRHKITKRGQNVTFRCDPISEHNRLYWYRQTLGQGPEFLTYFQNEAQLEKSRLLSDRFSAERPKGSFSTLEIQRTEQGDSAMYLCASSLTDREVYGYTFGSGTRLTVV.